The following is a TCR beta chain sequence with its context. The data are from a study of shared clonotypes between healthy human individuals. Method: immunoSEQ multiplex PCR; TCRdb's copy keeps in-frame clones and lacks some. The table records roughly 1,800,000 clones, over 85% of them present only once. Positively selected for CCR7, the CD45RO-negative cells used as naive CD8 cells excluded terminally differentiated effector memory CD45RA+ cells. Germline CDR1 and CDR2: PRHDT and FYEKMQ (reference sequence). Germline trimming cut 6 bases from V and 4 bases from J; bases unmatched to any gene: 8. The CDR3 is 14 residues long.

The sequencing sample was made of naive CD8+ T cells sorted from blood. This clonotype originated in a man in his late teens or twenties in good health. The chain couples TRBV13 to TRBJ1-2; 7 bases map to TRBD1. The CDR3 is CASRSGTESYGYTF. The CDR3 coding sequence is TGTGCCAGCAGATCCGGGACAGAAAGCTATGGCTACACCTTC. The variable domain in full, completed from reference TRBV13 and TRBJ1-2, reads AAGVIQSPRHLIKEKRETATLKCYPIPRHDTVYWYQQGPGQDPQFLISFYEKMQSDKGSIPDRFSAQQFSDYHSELNMSSLELGDSALYFCASRSGTESYGYTFGSGTRLTVV.